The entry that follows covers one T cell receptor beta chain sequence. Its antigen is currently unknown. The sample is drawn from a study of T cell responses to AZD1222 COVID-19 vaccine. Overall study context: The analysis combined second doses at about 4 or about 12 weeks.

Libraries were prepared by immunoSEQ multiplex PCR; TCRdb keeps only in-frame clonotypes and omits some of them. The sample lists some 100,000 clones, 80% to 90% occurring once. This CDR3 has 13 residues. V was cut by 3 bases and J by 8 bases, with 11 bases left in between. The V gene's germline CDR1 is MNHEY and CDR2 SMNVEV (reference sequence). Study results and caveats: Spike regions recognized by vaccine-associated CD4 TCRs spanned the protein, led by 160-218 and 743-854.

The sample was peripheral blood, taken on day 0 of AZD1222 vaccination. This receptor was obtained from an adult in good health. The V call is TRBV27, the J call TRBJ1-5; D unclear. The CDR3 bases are TGTGCCAGCAGTTTCGTGGAAAACGAGCCCCAGCATTTT. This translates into CASSFVENEPQHF.